These 2 T cell receptor beta chains share one sample of origin, sequenced in a study of cytomegalovirus exposure and HLA in healthy donors. Data came from immunoSEQ multiplex PCR; TCRdb stores just in-frame clones and leaves some out. The data show 100,000 to 150,000 clones, roughly 95% seen once. The source material was PBMCs. These receptors originate from a man between 18 and 29 years old in good health and CMV-seronegative.

The chain joins TRBV29-1 to TRBJ2-7; D might be TRBD2 (6 bases). Germline V lookup: CDR1 SQVTM, CDR2 ANQGSEA. This CDR3 contains 15 residues. V gave up 7 bases and J gave up 7 bases, with 26 bases separating them. CDR3 region: CSAGTTPGTLGEQYF. DNA for the CDR3: TGCAGCGCCGGAACGACCCCCGGGACTCTGGGGGAGCAGTACTTC.

The gene calls are TRBV6-5 and TRBJ1-5; D call uncertain. The CDR3 is made up of 15 amino acids. Germline V lookup: CDR1 MNHEY, CDR2 SVGAGI. Trimming took 6 bases from V and 0 from J, leaving 12 bases between them. CDR3 amino acids: CASRPLRNSNQPQHF. The CDR3 DNA follows: TGTGCCAGCAGGCCATTGAGGAATAGCAATCAGCCCCAGCATTTT.